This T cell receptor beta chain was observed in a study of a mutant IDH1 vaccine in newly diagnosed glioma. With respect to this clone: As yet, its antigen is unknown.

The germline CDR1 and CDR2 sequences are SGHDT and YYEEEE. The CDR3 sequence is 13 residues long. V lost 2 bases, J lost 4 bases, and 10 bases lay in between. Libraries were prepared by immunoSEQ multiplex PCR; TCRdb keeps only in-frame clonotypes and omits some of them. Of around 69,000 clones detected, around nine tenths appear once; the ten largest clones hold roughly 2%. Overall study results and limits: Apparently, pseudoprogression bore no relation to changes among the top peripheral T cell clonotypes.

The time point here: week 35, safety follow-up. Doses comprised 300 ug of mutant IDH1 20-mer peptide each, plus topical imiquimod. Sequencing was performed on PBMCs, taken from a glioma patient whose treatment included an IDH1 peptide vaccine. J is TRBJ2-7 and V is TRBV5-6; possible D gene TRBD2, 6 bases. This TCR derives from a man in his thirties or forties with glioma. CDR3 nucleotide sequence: TGTGCCAGCAGCTTCGGGGGACCATACGAGCAGTACTTC. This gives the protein CASSFGGPYEQYF.